The next 18 T cell receptor beta chains were all read from a single sample in a study of lung T cells in sarcoidosis with Löfgren's syndrome. From the reads, TCRdb called clonotypes with MiXCR, one entry per CDR3 protein. The data show over 2,500 distinct CDR3 sequences, 27% seen once. Sequencing was carried out using CD4+ T cells from bronchoalveolar lavage. The receptors were sampled from a human donor with sarcoidosis (Löfgren's syndrome or another form), or a control subject (not recorded which).

This clonotype is termed medium-sized (0.01 to 0.1%). V gene TRBV6-1 combines with J gene TRBJ2-5; weak D call: TRBD2 (5 bases). The CDR3 runs to 13 residues. Germline values: CDR1 MNHNS, CDR2 SASEGT. With 5 bases removed from V and 4 bases from J, the gap between germline ends came to 11 bases. This chain's CDR3 is CASSFVEGETQYF. The DNA of the CDR3 is TGTGCCAGCAGTTTCGTCGAGGGAGAGACCCAGTACTTC.

Remarks on this clonotype: The conserved phenylalanine or tryptophan is not found at the CDR3 terminus, so this likely reflects a read error. The chain is built from TRBV20-1 and TRBJ2-3; D is possibly TRBD1 or TRBD2 (5 bases each). The germline V gene has CDR1 DFQATT and CDR2 SNEGSKA (reference sequence). The CDR3 totals 13 residues. CDR3 sequence: CSATSWGTGTQYL. The DNA for the CDR3 is TGCAGTGCTACTAGCTGGGGCACAGGTACGCAGTATCTT.

Sample share makes this clonotype large. The chain couples TRBV2 to TRBJ2-1; D gene ambiguous. With 4 bases removed from V and 9 bases from J, the gap between germline ends came to 7 bases. CDR3 length: 11 amino acids. In germline, CDR1 is SNHLY, CDR2 FYNNEI. CDR3 coding DNA: TGTGCCAGCAGTGGAGGCTTTGAGCAGTTCTTC. Its translation: CASSGGFEQFF.

This clonotype counts as medium-sized. The genes are TRBV20-1 and TRBJ2-3; D remains ambiguous. This CDR3 is built from 13 residues. CDR1 DFQATT and CDR2 SNEGSKA come from the germline V gene (reference sequence). V lost 0 bases, J lost 6 bases, and 10 bases lay in between. CDR3: CSARDLMKDTQYF. DNA of the CDR3: TGCAGTGCTAGAGATCTAATGAAGGATACGCAGTATTTT.

This clonotype is labeled medium-sized (0.01 to 0.1%). The chain couples TRBV20-1 to TRBJ1-1; TRBD1 agrees at 7 bases. Trimming took 3 bases from V and 4 from J; bases not matched to a gene: 11. Germline loops: CDR1 DFQATT, CDR2 SNEGSKA (reference sequence). The CDR3 covers 15 residues. This chain's CDR3 is CSARGHAGGSTEAFF. CDR3 coding DNA: TGCAGTGCTAGGGGTCATGCAGGGGGGAGCACTGAAGCTTTCTTT.

The sample holds many counts of this clonotype. The V gene is TRBV11-2, the J gene TRBJ1-6; no firm D call. CDR1 is SGHAT, CDR2 FQNNGV, per germline. The CDR3 is 15 amino acids. V gave up 5 bases and J gave up 9 bases, with 17 bases separating them. The CDR3 sequence: CASSAQESSVSPLHF. The CDR3 DNA is TGTGCCAGCAGCGCCCAAGAGTCATCCGTTTCACCCCTCCACTTT.

This clonotype was recorded at least ten times. This chain connects TRBV4-1 to TRBJ2-1; 7 positions agree with TRBD1. Germline CDR1 MGHRA, CDR2 YSYEKL. V gave up 4 bases and J gave up 4 bases; unmatched junction bases: 7. This CDR3 contains 15 residues. This CDR3 reads CASSPPGGSYNEQFF. Written as DNA, the CDR3 is TGCGCCAGCAGCCCACCAGGGGGTTCTTACAATGAGCAGTTCTTC.

This clonotype is deemed large. The genes are TRBV6-1 and TRBJ1-2, with D maybe TRBD1 (5 bases). Trimming left V 8 bases short and J 4 bases short, with 14 bases between. Per the germline V gene, CDR1 is MNHNS and CDR2 is SASEGT. The CDR3 length is 13 residues. The CDR3, as DNA: TGTGCCAGCTTAGACAGCAACTCCTATGGCTACACCTTC. This translates into CASLDSNSYGYTF.

Note on this clonotype: This clone may be a read error of a much larger clone one base away. The V gene is TRBV12-3 or TRBV12-4, the J gene TRBJ2-5; 10 bases are a match to TRBD2. The CDR3 sequence is 14 residues long. In DNA form, the CDR3 reads TGTGCCAGCACCGGACTAGCGGATCAAGAGACCCGGTACTTC. This codes for CASTGLADQETRYF.

With respect to this clonotype: A much larger clonotype is one base distant, so this may be a read error. This chain connects TRBV20-1 to TRBJ2-2; 8 nucleotides line up with TRBD2. This CDR3 is 13 amino acids long. After removal of 2 bases from V and 6 bases from J, the junction contained 2 bases not matched to a gene. Looked up from germline, CDR1 is DFQATT and CDR2 is SNEGSKA (reference sequence). The CDR3 sequence is CSARQAGAGELFF. The CDR3 DNA reads TGCAGTGCTAGACAAGCGGGGGCCGGGGAGCTGTTTTTT.

This clonotype is labeled medium-sized. The chain recombines TRBV12-3 or TRBV12-4 with TRBJ1-1, with 7 bases lining up with TRBD1. CDR3 size: 13 residues. The J segment lost 3 bases and the V segment lost 8 bases, leaving 6 bases of the junction unmatched. CDR3 nucleotide sequence: TGTGCCAGCCGGTCGACAGGGTACACTGAAGCTTTCTTT. Its protein is CASRSTGYTEAFF.

To note about this clonotype: This could be a read error, since a much larger clone is one nucleotide away. The rearrangement uses TRBV18 and TRBJ1-6; D is perhaps TRBD1 (6 bases). The CDR3 totals 15 residues. The germline V and J ends were trimmed by 4 bases and 7 bases, with 14 bases remaining between them. CDR1 and CDR2 from the germline V gene are KGHSH and LQKENI. CDR3 sequence: CASSQSGALNSPLHF. As DNA, the CDR3 is TGTGCCAGCTCACAGTCGGGGGCTTTGAATTCACCCCTCCACTTT.

By sample fraction, this clonotype is large (0.1 to 1%). The chain employs TRBV20-1 and TRBJ1-1; weak D call: TRBD1 (6 bases). V was trimmed by 0 bases and J by 5 bases, leaving 7 bases between them. Germline-derived CDR1 and CDR2 are DFQATT and SNEGSKA (reference sequence). CDR3 length: 12 residues. CDR3 sequence (DNA): TGCAGTGCTAGAGAAGGGGGAACTGAAGCTTTCTTT. It translates to CSAREGGTEAFF.

Within the sample, this clonotype is large. This chain connects TRBV7-2 to TRBJ2-3; no clear D. Germline CDR1 SGHTA, CDR2 FQGNSA. The CDR3 loop spans 12 amino acids. V was shortened by 8 bases and J by 5 bases, with 11 bases between the two germline ends. The CDR3 region has the DNA TGTGCCAGCGGGATTGGGCTAGATACGCAGTATTTT. This gives the protein CASGIGLDTQYF. The variable domain in full, completed from reference TRBV7-2 and TRBJ2-3, reads GAGVSQSPSNKVTEKGKDVELRCDPISGHTALYWYRQSLGQGLEFLIYFQGNSAPDKSGLPSDRFSAERTGGSVSTLTIQRTQQEDSAVYLCASGIGLDTQYFGPGTRLTVL.

This clonotype is labeled medium-sized. This chain uses TRBV7-6 with TRBJ1-4, with 7 bases lining up with TRBD1. J was trimmed by 4 bases and V by 5 bases; bases with no gene match: 13. CDR3 length equals 17 residues. Germline-derived CDR1 and CDR2 are SGHVS and FNYEAQ. The CDR3 DNA reads TGTGCCAGCAGCACCAACCCGACCGGGACAGTTAATGAAAAACTGTTTTTT. Translation gives CASSTNPTGTVNEKLFF. Variable domain in full (rest from reference TRBV7-6 and TRBJ1-4): GAGVSQSPRYKVTKRGQDVALRCDPISGHVSLYWYRQALGQGPEFLTYFNYEAQQDKSGLPNDRFSAERPEGSISTLTIQRTEQRDSAMYRCASSTNPTGTVNEKLFFGSGTQLSVL.

The chain recombines TRBV29-1 with TRBJ2-5, with 7 bases that match TRBD2. The CDR3 consists of 12 residues. CDR1 and CDR2 (germline): SQVTM, ANQGSEA. J lost 4 bases, V lost 4 bases, and 3 bases had no gene match. The CDR3 here is CSVASGRETQYF. CDR3 coding DNA: TGCAGCGTTGCTAGCGGCCGAGAGACCCAGTACTTC.

This clonotype is termed medium-sized (0.01 to 0.1%). This chain uses TRBV20-1 with TRBJ2-1; 9 bases map to TRBD2. This CDR3 comprises 15 residues. Trimming took 5 bases from V and 1 from J; bases not matched to a gene: 6. Germline V gene lookup returns CDR1 DFQATT and CDR2 SNEGSKA (reference sequence). The CDR3 reads CSAPKLAGSYNEQFF. The CDR3 DNA reads TGCAGTGCTCCCAAACTAGCGGGTTCCTACAATGAGCAGTTCTTC.

In its sample, this clonotype was seen many times. The chain carries TRBV11-2 and TRBJ2-3; D call uncertain. The V gene's germline CDR1 is SGHAT and CDR2 FQNNGV. This CDR3 is 13 amino acids long. Trimming cost V 1 base and J 4 bases, with 6 bases left between them. The CDR3 bases are TGTGCCAGCAGCTTAGCCCTCCCAGATACGCAGTATTTT. It specifies CASSLALPDTQYF.